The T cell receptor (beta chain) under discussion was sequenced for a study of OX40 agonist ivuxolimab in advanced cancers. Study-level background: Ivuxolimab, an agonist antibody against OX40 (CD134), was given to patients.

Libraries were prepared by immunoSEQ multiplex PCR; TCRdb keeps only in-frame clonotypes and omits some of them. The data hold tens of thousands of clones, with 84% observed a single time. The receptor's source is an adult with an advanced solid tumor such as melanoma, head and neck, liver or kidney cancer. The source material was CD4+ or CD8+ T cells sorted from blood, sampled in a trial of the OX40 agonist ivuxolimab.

This CDR3 reads CASSLGWAYEQYF. The CDR3 region has the DNA TGCGCCAGCAGCTTGGGATGGGCCTACGAGCAGTACTTC. The genes are TRBV5-1 and TRBJ2-7; D is unresolved. The CDR3 is 13 amino acids. The V end lost 0 bases, the J end lost 2 bases, and 6 bases lay between the germline ends. The germline V gene has CDR1 SGHRS and CDR2 YFSETQ.